Given below is one TCR beta chain in context. The sample comes from a study of T cells after somatic rescue of genetic block. The data were produced by immunoSEQ multiplex PCR, yet TCRdb's version contains in-frame clones alone and is incomplete. The table records 13,000 or so clones, over 60% of them present only once. CDR1 SGHVS and CDR2 FNYEAQ come from the germline V gene. The CDR3 is 16 residues long. V shed 2 bases and J 9 bases; nucleotides not matched to a gene: 12. Sequences were obtained from peripheral blood mononuclear cells (PBMCs). The receptor's source is a boy aged 5 to 17. This sequence joins TRBV7-6 and TRBJ2-1; 8 bases align to TRBD1. The chain's CDR3 is CASSLSPGGGSIEQFF. CDR3 DNA: TGTGCCAGCAGCTTATCCCCAGGGGGCGGGTCTATTGAGCAGTTCTTC.